These 25 T cell receptor beta chains originate from one sample sequenced in a study of OX40 agonist ivuxolimab in advanced cancers. Sequencing used immunoSEQ multiplex PCR; TCRdb keeps in-frame clones, though not all of them. This sample has approximately 50,000 clones, with approximately 91% found just once. The source was CD4+ or CD8+ T cells sorted from blood, collected in a trial of the OX40 agonist ivuxolimab. Every receptor here comes from an adult with an advanced solid tumor such as melanoma, head and neck, liver or kidney cancer.

V usage is TRBV6-5 and J usage is TRBJ1-6; D ambiguous. The CDR3 contains 12 residues. V was clipped by 6 bases and J by 13 bases, with 13 bases between them. CDR1 and CDR2 (germline): MNHEY, SVGAGI. CDR3 loop: CASRSPEAPLHF. In nucleotides, the CDR3 is TGTGCCAGCAGATCCCCGGAAGCGCCCCTCCACTTT.

CDR3 region: CASSYPSRIYSGGYTF. The CDR3 DNA sequence: TGTGCCAGCAGTTATCCCTCTCGGATCTACTCAGGTGGCTACACCTTC. The chain has TRBV7-2 and TRBJ1-2; unclear D gene. CDR1 is SGHTA and CDR2 is FQGNSA in the germline V gene. There are 16 residues in the CDR3. V was pared by 6 bases and J by 7 bases, with 24 bases between.

The CDR3 nucleotides are TGTGCCAGCTCATCCGGGCCCCAAGGCGACGAGCAGTACTTC. Its translation: CASSSGPQGDEQYF. The J gene is TRBJ2-7, the V gene TRBV18; D call uncertain. Germline lookup yields CDR1 KGHSH and CDR2 LQKENI. The V end lost 5 bases, the J end lost 5 bases, and 16 bases lay between the germline ends. The CDR3 runs 14 residues.

The chain uses TRBV5-6 and TRBJ2-5; no clear D. This CDR3 is built from 11 residues. Deletions cut 4 bases from V and 4 bases from J, with 5 bases between. Germline V gene data show CDR1 as SGHDT and CDR2 as YYEEEE. CDR3 loop: CASSHGETQYF. CDR3 nucleotides: TGTGCCAGCAGCCACGGAGAGACCCAGTACTTC.

The chain links TRBV30 to TRBJ1-5, with D possibly being TRBD1 (6 bases). V lost 7 bases to trimming and J lost 9 bases, with 19 bases between them. CDR3 length equals 13 residues. Germline V gene lookup returns CDR1 GTSNPN and CDR2 SVGIG (reference sequence). CDR3 amino acids: CASPGGAVGPQHF. The CDR3 coding sequence is TGTGCCTCCCCCGGGGGGGCCGTGGGGCCCCAGCATTTT.

The CDR3 bases are TGTGCCAGCAGTCCCCGTAGCGGGATTACCTACAATGAGCAGTTCTTC. Encoded protein: CASSPRSGITYNEQFF. The chain links TRBV27 to TRBJ2-1; 8 bases agree with TRBD2. This CDR3 has 16 residues. The junction had 8 bases not matched to a gene; V was cut back by 5 bases and J by 2 bases. Germline V gene lookup returns CDR1 MNHEY and CDR2 SMNVEV (reference sequence).

The J gene is TRBJ2-7, the V gene TRBV7-2, with TRBD2 matching over 7 bases. V shed 0 bases and J 3 bases; nucleotides not matched to a gene: 5. Germline V CDR1 and CDR2: SGHTA, FQGNSA. The length of the CDR3 is 15 residues. Here the CDR3 reads CASSLAPGRGYEQYF. The CDR3 bases are TGTGCCAGCAGCTTAGCCCCGGGGAGGGGCTACGAGCAGTACTTC.

The rearrangement joins TRBV7-9 to TRBJ2-2; unclear D gene. Germline assignment: CDR1 SEHNR and CDR2 FQNEAQ (reference sequence). V lost 7 bases, J lost 1 base, and 4 bases lay in between. CDR3 length: 12 amino acids. CDR3 in amino acids: CASNENTGELFF. CDR3 in DNA: TGTGCCAGCAATGAGAACACCGGGGAGCTGTTTTTT.

The chain employs TRBV18 and TRBJ2-7; no clear D gene. Germline assignment: CDR1 KGHSH and CDR2 LQKENI. The CDR3 is 16 amino acids. Trimming cost V 2 bases and J 0 bases, with 14 bases left between them. CDR3 in amino acids: CASSPIGLSDSYEQYF. The CDR3 DNA follows: TGTGCCAGCTCACCAATTGGGCTGAGCGACTCCTACGAGCAGTACTTC.

The chain is built from TRBV19 and TRBJ2-1; 7 positions agree with TRBD2. J was trimmed by 2 bases and V by 3 bases; bases with no gene match: 4. Germline V CDR1 and CDR2: LNHDA, SQIVND (reference sequence). CDR3 length: 15 amino acids. The CDR3 DNA follows: TGTGCCAGTAGTATTTTGGGAGGGGCCTACAATGAGCAGTTCTTC. Encoded protein: CASSILGGAYNEQFF. The variable domain in full, with the rest retrieved from reference TRBV19 and TRBJ2-1, is DGGITQSPKYLFRKEGQNVTLSCEQNLNHDAMYWYRQDPGQGLRLIYYSQIVNDFQKGDIAEGYSVSREKKESFPLTVTSAQKNPTAFYLCASSILGGAYNEQFFGPGTRLTVL.

This chain links TRBV2 with TRBJ1-2; D may be TRBD1 (6 bases). CDR1 is SNHLY and CDR2 is FYNNEI in the germline V gene. V dropped 2 bases and J dropped 4 bases, with 14 bases sitting between them. CDR3 length equals 15 residues. CDR3: CASSERGGLSYGYTF. In nucleotides, the CDR3 is TGTGCCAGCAGTGAAAGAGGGGGGCTGAGCTATGGCTACACCTTC.

The rearrangement links TRBV6-6 to TRBJ2-2; TRBD1 is a possible D gene (5 bases). Germline V CDR1 and CDR2: MNHNY, SVGAGI (reference sequence). The CDR3 consists of 14 residues. Trimming shortened V by 5 bases and J by 1 base, and 8 bases separated the two germline ends. The CDR3 nucleotides read TGTGCCAGCAGTCTCAGGGTGAACACCGGGGAGCTGTTTTTT. It specifies CASSLRVNTGELFF.

The chain carries TRBV28 and TRBJ1-2; D unresolved. The CDR3 runs 14 residues. With 1 base removed from V and 4 bases from J, the gap between germline ends came to 10 bases. Germline V lookup: CDR1 MDHEN, CDR2 SYDVKM. The CDR3 nucleotides read TGTGCCAGCAGTTTATCGGGGATCGTCTATGGCTACACCTTC. Translated: CASSLSGIVYGYTF.

The V call is TRBV7-9, the J call TRBJ1-4; 9 bases fit TRBD1. The germline gives CDR1 SEHNR, CDR2 FQNEAQ (reference sequence). The CDR3 is 14 residues long. V shed 7 bases and J 7 bases; nucleotides not matched to a gene: 7. DNA of the CDR3: TGTGCCAGCAACTCCGGGACAGGGAGTGAAAAACTGTTTTTT. Protein: CASNSGTGSEKLFF.

A few counts support this clone. The chain joins TRBV21-1 to TRBJ2-7. TRBV21-1 is shown as a pseudogene. This CDR3 has 16 amino acids. This CDR3 is CASRVDLAALTHEQYF. CDR3 nucleotides: TGTGCCAGCAGGGTAGATTTGGCAGCCCTGACCCACGAGCAGTACTTC.

V usage is TRBV19 and J usage is TRBJ1-3; perhaps TRBD1 as D (6 bases). Trimming took off 6 bases at V and 0 bases at J, with 15 bases between the two ends. Germline V lookup: CDR1 LNHDA, CDR2 SQIVND (reference sequence). This CDR3 contains 16 residues. The CDR3 reads CASRQRGSFSGNTIYF. CDR3 DNA: TGTGCCAGTAGACAAAGGGGGAGCTTCTCTGGAAACACCATATATTTT.

The chain employs TRBV7-9 and TRBJ2-6, with TRBD2 identical over 7 bases. With 11 bases clipped from V and 1 base from J, the junction kept 11 bases outside the gene matches. Germline lookup yields CDR1 SEHNR and CDR2 FQNEAQ (reference sequence). The CDR3 loop spans 16 amino acids. CDR3 loop: CAGTMLGGSGANVLTF. In DNA form, the CDR3 reads TGTGCCGGCACCATGTTGGGAGGGTCTGGGGCCAACGTCCTGACTTTC.

The rearrangement uses TRBV20-1 and TRBJ1-2; D is unresolved. V was trimmed by 4 bases and J by 3 bases, leaving 6 bases between them. Germline assignment: CDR1 DFQATT and CDR2 SNEGSKA (reference sequence). The length of the CDR3 is 11 residues. Here the CDR3 DNA reads TGCAGTGCTAAGACGGACTATGGCTACACCTTC. Protein: CSAKTDYGYTF.

The chain joins TRBV7-2 to TRBJ1-1; 9 nucleotides agree with TRBD1. V shed 5 bases, J shed 3 bases, and the junction held 1 base outside the gene matches. This CDR3 has 13 amino acids. Germline V gene data show CDR1 as SGHTA and CDR2 as FQGNSA. CDR3 DNA: TGTGCCAGCAGCGGACAGGGGTACACTGAAGCTTTCTTT. This encodes CASSGQGYTEAFF.

The chain carries TRBV7-9 and TRBJ2-3, with 11 nucleotides matching TRBD2. From germline, CDR1 is SEHNR and CDR2 FQNEAQ (reference sequence). With 4 bases clipped from V and 1 base from J, the junction kept 13 bases outside the gene matches. This CDR3 is built from 19 residues. DNA of the CDR3: TGTGCCAGCAGCTCCCGGATAGCGGGGGGGGCTTACGGCACAGATACGCAGTATTTT. It encodes CASSSRIAGGAYGTDTQYF.

The chain recombines TRBV9 with TRBJ1-5, with 7 bases that match TRBD1. Trimming took 0 bases from V and 4 from J; bases not matched to a gene: 4. CDR1 and CDR2 (germline): SGDLS, YYNGEE. CDR3 size: 15 residues. The CDR3 DNA sequence: TGTGCCAGCAGCGTAGGTCCGGACAGGAATCAGCCCCAGCATTTT. This gives the protein CASSVGPDRNQPQHF.

The gene calls are TRBV4-3 and TRBJ2-3; TRBD1 or TRBD2 may be the D gene (5 bases each). V was pared by 0 bases and J by 3 bases, with 13 bases between. The germline V gene has CDR1 LGHNA and CDR2 YSLEER. The CDR3 has 16 residues. CDR3 bases: TGCGCCAGCAGCCAAGATGCTGGGGGAAGAACAGATACGCAGTATTTT. It specifies CASSQDAGGRTDTQYF.

In the case of this clone: This specimen includes other DNA sequences encoding the same CDR3. The chain links TRBV7-9 to TRBJ1-1; D remains unclear. Germline CDR1 reads SEHNR; CDR2 reads FQNEAQ (reference sequence). The CDR3 covers 13 residues. Trimming shortened V by 1 base and J by 1 base, and 4 bases separated the two germline ends. The CDR3 sequence: CASSLEANTEAFF. The CDR3 coding sequence is TGTGCCAGCAGCTTAGAAGCGAACACTGAAGCTTTCTTT.

The chain has TRBV15 and TRBJ1-6; 8 nucleotides line up with TRBD1. CDR1 is LNHNV and CDR2 is YYDKDF in the germline V gene (reference sequence). This CDR3 has 16 residues. The ends lost 0 bases at V and 8 bases at J; junction bases unmatched: 6. The CDR3 spells CATSRDSGGTDSPLHF. The DNA of the CDR3 is TGTGCCACCAGCAGAGATTCAGGGGGCACGGATTCACCCCTCCACTTT.

The chain is built from TRBV7-9 and TRBJ2-2; perhaps TRBD1 as D (5 bases). Germline V lookup: CDR1 SEHNR, CDR2 FQNEAQ (reference sequence). V lost 5 bases, J lost 0 bases, and 13 bases lay in between. This CDR3 has 16 residues. The CDR3 reads CASSLPQGPNTGELFF. DNA of the CDR3: TGTGCCAGCAGCCTCCCCCAGGGCCCGAACACCGGGGAGCTGTTTTTT. The complete variable domain, with remaining parts taken from reference TRBV7-9 and TRBJ2-2, reads DTGVSQNPRHKITKRGQNVTFRCDPISEHNRLYWYRQTLGQGPEFLTYFQNEAQLEKSRLLSDRFSAERPKGSFSTLEIQRTEQGDSAMYLCASSLPQGPNTGELFFGEGSRLTVL.